This T cell receptor beta chain emerged from a study of cytotoxic CD8 clonotypes in ibrutinib-treated CLL. Study summary: Within the patient group, 11 were relapsed/refractory and roughly 15 treatment-naive, and about 17 were IGHV unmutated. After median around 68 months, approximately 14 stayed in remission, around twelve progressed; responses about 24 partial, 2 complete. Study-wide results and caveats: Baseline clonality was higher than in age-matched healthy donors and moved in step with circulating CD8+ T-cell counts.

Germline loops: CDR1 GTSNPN, CDR2 SVGIG (reference sequence). CDR3 length: 13 residues. Trimming took off 3 bases at V and 0 bases at J, with 7 bases between the two ends. About this clone: Its target is unknown.

The table came from immunoSEQ multiplex PCR; TCRdb's copy has only in-frame clones and leaves some out. The repertoire includes 200,000 or so clones, 60% to 80% of them detected once, and around 5.9% sits in the top ten. Source: PBMCs, taken after 12 months of ibrutinib treatment. The V call is TRBV30, the J call TRBJ2-3; no clear D. The receptor's source is a human donor with chronic lymphocytic leukemia. The CDR3 loop is CAWRGRSTDTQYF. CDR3 sequence (DNA): TGTGCCTGGAGAGGACGGAGCACAGATACGCAGTATTTT. Based on the CDR3 plus reference TRBV30 and TRBJ2-3, the full variable domain is SQTIHQWPATLVQPVGSPLSLECTVEGTSNPNLYWYRQAAGRGLQLLFYSVGIGQISSEVPQNLSASRPQDRQFILSSKKLLLSDSGFYLCAWRGRSTDTQYFGPGTRLTVL.